The 21 T cell receptor beta chains below all came from one sample that was sequenced in a study of CD8+CD57+ T cells in acquired aplastic anemia. Genomic DNA, serving as template, underwent TCR beta VDJ and CDR3 profiling. One entry per CDR3 protein results from TCRdb running MiXCR on the reads. This repertoire shows tens of thousands of distinct CDR3 sequences, over 55% found once; its top ten account for 50% to 65%. Sequencing was done on patients that had shown CD8+CD57+ cell expansion by flow cytometry. Sequenced input: sorted CD4+, CD8+, or CD8+CD57+ T cells (not recorded which) from PBMCs. Source of these receptors: a human donor with aplastic anemia.

This chain's CDR3 is CGPTRLPRGQETQYF. For the CDR3, the DNA is TGCGGACCGACTCGACTACCGAGGGGCCAAGAGACCCAGTACTTC. The chain carries TRBV29-1 and TRBJ2-5, with D possibly called TRBD1 or TRBD2 (5 bases each). This CDR3 has 15 residues. Germline lookup yields CDR1 SQVTM and CDR2 ANQGSEA.

This clonotype came up a few times. This chain links TRBV15 with TRBJ2-5, with a possible D match to TRBD2 (7 bases). The ends were cut back, 3 bases at V and 4 bases at J, with 18 bases in the middle. CDR3 length equals 16 residues. The germline gives CDR1 LNHNV, CDR2 YYDKDF (reference sequence). CDR3 sequence (DNA): TGTGCCACCAGCAGGGGGGAGGGGGTAATGCGAGAGACCCAGTACTTC. It codes for CATSRGEGVMRETQYF.

V and J are TRBV19 and TRBJ1-1; D uncertain. The CDR3 is 15 amino acids. Per the germline V gene, CDR1 is LNHDA and CDR2 is SQIVND (reference sequence). The V end was cut by 1 base, the J end by 0 bases, with 9 bases between. CDR3 region: CASSIGQNMNTEAFF. CDR3 bases: TGTGCCAGTAGTATAGGGCAGAACATGAACACTGAAGCTTTCTTT.

This clonotype was found many times. The V and J genes are TRBV3-1 and TRBJ1-1, with D unresolved. V gave up 0 bases and J gave up 5 bases, with 7 bases separating them. The CDR3 totals 13 residues. Per the germline V gene, CDR1 is LGHDT and CDR2 is YNNKEL (reference sequence). The CDR3 nucleotides read TGTGCCAGCAGCCAAGATAGTAGGACTGAAGCTTTCTTT. Its protein is CASSQDSRTEAFF. Full variable domain (outside the CDR3, taken from reference TRBV3-1 and TRBJ1-1): DTAVSQTPKYLVTQMGNDKSIKCEQNLGHDTMYWYKQDSKKFLKIMFSYNNKELIINETVPNRFSPKSPDKAHLNLHINSLELGDSAVYFCASSQDSRTEAFFGQGTRLTVV.

V usage is TRBV6-1 and J usage is TRBJ2-3; TRBD2 aligns across 9 bases. Per the germline V gene, CDR1 is MNHNS and CDR2 is SASEGT. CDR3 size: 16 residues. V trimming: 8 bases; J trimming: 2 bases; junction bases outside the gene matches: 11. The CDR3 here is CASLEGAGGLTDTQYF. For the CDR3, the DNA is TGTGCCAGCCTTGAAGGGGCGGGGGGGCTCACAGATACGCAGTATTTT.

The chain combines TRBV10-1 with TRBJ2-7; 9 nucleotides match TRBD1. The CDR3 has 15 amino acids. Trimming took 7 bases from V and 2 from J; bases not matched to a gene: 9. The germline CDR1 and CDR2 sequences are WNHNN and SYGVQD (reference sequence). In DNA form, the CDR3 reads TGCGCCAGCATTCCTTCGGGACAGGGCCCCTACGAGCAGTACTTC. It encodes CASIPSGQGPYEQYF.

This clonotype was seen a few times. The CDR3 loop is CASSAGGNYNEQFF. The CDR3 DNA follows: TGTGCCAGCAGTGCGGGGGGCAACTACAATGAGCAGTTCTTC. The chain combines TRBV2 with TRBJ2-1, with D possibly matching TRBD2 (7 bases). Trimming cost V 4 bases and J 3 bases, with 10 bases left between them. This CDR3 has 14 amino acids. Germline CDR1 reads SNHLY; CDR2 reads FYNNEI.

The table lists this clonotype with many counts. The gene calls are TRBV6-5 and TRBJ1-6, with D uncertain. The germline V and J ends were trimmed by 0 bases and 7 bases, with 4 bases remaining between them. The CDR3 extends over 13 amino acids. The germline V gene encodes CDR1 MNHEY and CDR2 SVGAGI. The CDR3 region is CASSYSANSPLHF. CDR3 nucleotides: TGTGCCAGCAGTTACTCGGCGAATTCACCCCTCCACTTT.

This clonotype was found a few times. The CDR3 DNA sequence: TGCGCCAGCAGCCAAGATTCGTCAGGGCCTGGAAACACCATATATTTT. Translating gives CASSQDSSGPGNTIYF. The gene calls are TRBV4-3 and TRBJ1-3, with D possibly matching TRBD1 (5 bases). The V end was cut by 0 bases, the J end by 2 bases, with 11 bases between. This CDR3 has 16 residues. Germline V gene lookup returns CDR1 LGHNA and CDR2 YSLEER.

This clonotype was seen at least ten times. The chain joins TRBV7-8 to TRBJ2-7; the match to TRBD1 covers 10 bases. Germline CDR1 SGHVS, CDR2 FQNEAQ. J gave up 0 bases and V 2 bases, and 10 bases lay outside the gene matches. This CDR3 region has 18 residues. DNA of the CDR3: TGTGCCAGCAGCTTATACGCCGGGACAGGGGAATACTCCTACGAGCAGTACTTC. The encoded protein is CASSLYAGTGEYSYEQYF.

The chain carries TRBV7-6 and TRBJ2-7; the D is unclear. The V end was cut by 1 base, the J end by 4 bases, with 8 bases between. This CDR3 region has 13 residues. Germline CDR1 reads SGHVS; CDR2 reads FNYEAQ. The DNA of the CDR3 is TGTGCCAGCAGCTTAGAGGTGAAATACGAGCAGTACTTC. Its protein product is CASSLEVKYEQYF.

This rearrangement joins TRBV15 to TRBJ2-3, with D possibly being TRBD1 (7 bases). V shed 3 bases and J shed 3 bases, with 16 bases lying between them. CDR1 and CDR2 from the germline V gene are LNHNV and YYDKDF (reference sequence). The CDR3 is 16 residues long. In nucleotides, the CDR3 is TGTGCCACCAGCAGTTGGTCAGGGGGGTTGACAGATACGCAGTATTTT. This sequence encodes CATSSWSGGLTDTQYF.

The table lists this clonotype with a count of one. The chain recombines TRBV10-3 with TRBJ2-2; D might be TRBD1 (6 bases). This CDR3 region has 14 residues. CDR1 and CDR2 (germline): ENHRY, SYGVKD. V lost 6 bases to trimming and J lost 5 bases, with 13 bases between them. CDR3 region: CAISEQGWTGELFF. As DNA, the CDR3 is TGTGCCATCAGCGAACAGGGCTGGACCGGGGAGCTGTTTTTT.

In this sample, this clonotype turned up once. This chain connects TRBV24-1 to TRBJ1-5, with a tentative D call TRBD1 (5 bases). Germline V gene sequence: CDR1 KGHDR, CDR2 SFDVKD. Trimming removed 4 bases from V and 3 bases from J, with 9 bases in between. The CDR3 runs 14 residues. The CDR3 bases are TGTGCCACCAGTGACCGGGACTTCAATCAGCCCCAGCATTTT. Its protein product is CATSDRDFNQPQHF.

This clonotype was detected ten times or more. This chain uses TRBV7-9 with TRBJ1-5; 10 bases fit TRBD1. The germline CDR1 and CDR2 sequences are SEHNR and FQNEAQ (reference sequence). The length of the CDR3 is 15 residues. The V segment lost 5 bases and the J segment 4 bases; nucleotides outside the gene matches: 5. CDR3 region: CASSPLGQGNQPQHF. Written as DNA, the CDR3 is TGTGCCAGCAGCCCCCTGGGACAGGGGAATCAGCCCCAGCATTTT. The variable domain in full, with the rest retrieved from reference TRBV7-9 and TRBJ1-5, is DTGVSQNPRHKITKRGQNVTFRCDPISEHNRLYWYRQTLGQGPEFLTYFQNEAQLEKSRLLSDRFSAERPKGSFSTLEIQRTEQGDSAMYLCASSPLGQGNQPQHFGDGTRLSIL.

For this clonotype: One end of the junction does not line up with germline, which may come from a read error. The chain has TRBV25-1 and TRBJ2-7; 7 bases agree with TRBD2. Germline values: CDR1 MGHDK, CDR2 SYGVNS. The CDR3 is 16 residues long. The CDR3 here is CVSSDSGGYISYEQYF. The DNA of the CDR3 is TGCGTCAGCAGTGACTCCGGGGGGTATATTAGTTACGAGCAGTACTTC.

This clonotype showed up just once. The chain uses TRBV25-1 and TRBJ1-2; TRBD1 aligns across 8 bases. The CDR3 spans 14 residues. Trimming cost V 7 bases and J 2 bases; bases outside gene matches: 6. Germline lookup yields CDR1 MGHDK and CDR2 SYGVNS. The CDR3 reads CASTIRGRNYGYTF. In nucleotides, the CDR3 is TGTGCCAGCACAATCAGGGGGCGGAACTATGGCTACACCTTC.

The rearrangement links TRBV25-1 to TRBJ1-6; D remains ambiguous. The V end lost 4 bases, the J end lost 7 bases, and 11 bases lay between the germline ends. The CDR3 loop spans 14 amino acids. Germline values: CDR1 MGHDK, CDR2 SYGVNS. This CDR3 reads CASSGPQANSPLHF. CDR3 DNA sequence: TGTGCCAGCAGTGGACCCCAAGCGAATTCACCCCTCCACTTT. Variable domain in full (rest from reference TRBV25-1 and TRBJ1-6): EADIYQTPRYLVIGTGKKITLECSQTMGHDKMYWYQQDPGMELHLIHYSYGVNSTEKGDLSSESTVSRIRTEHFPLTLESARPSHTSQYLCASSGPQANSPLHFGNGTRLTVT.

This clonotype was picked up a small number of times. The chain carries TRBV19 and TRBJ1-6, with D tentatively TRBD1 (5 bases). Trimming took 7 bases from V and 6 from J, leaving 13 bases between them. CDR1 LNHDA and CDR2 SQIVND come from the germline V gene (reference sequence). This CDR3 contains 14 residues. The DNA of the CDR3 is TGTGCCAGTACCTTTGACAGTCTTAATTCACCCCTCCACTTT. This sequence encodes CASTFDSLNSPLHF.

The chain has TRBV6-1 and TRBJ2-1; D not certain. The length of the CDR3 is 12 residues. Trimming took 6 bases from V and 9 from J, leaving 12 bases between them. From germline, CDR1 is MNHNS and CDR2 SASEGT. Here the CDR3 reads CASSRNGIEQFF. CDR3 in DNA: TGTGCCAGCAGCCGAAATGGGATTGAGCAGTTCTTC.

Details on this clonotype: Relative to the germline gene, one junction end is altered; a read error may explain this. CDR3 nucleotide sequence: TGTGCCAGTACCACCTCGAATCAGCCCCAGCGTTTT. Encoded protein: CASTTSNQPQRF. The gene calls are TRBV19 and TRBJ1-5, with D unresolved. Germline V lookup: CDR1 LNHDA, CDR2 SQIVND (reference sequence). The CDR3 loop spans 12 amino acids.